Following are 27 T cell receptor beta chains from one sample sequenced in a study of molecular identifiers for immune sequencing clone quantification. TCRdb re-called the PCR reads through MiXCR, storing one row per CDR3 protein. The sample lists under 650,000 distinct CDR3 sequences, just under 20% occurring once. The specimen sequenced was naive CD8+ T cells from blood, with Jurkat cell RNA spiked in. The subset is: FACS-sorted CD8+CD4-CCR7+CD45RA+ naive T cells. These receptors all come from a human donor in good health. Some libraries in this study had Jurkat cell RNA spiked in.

The CDR3 region has the DNA TGTGCCAGCTGCGAAAGTACCGGGAGCAACACCGGGGAGCTGTTTTTT. Its protein is CASCESTGSNTGELFF. The V gene is TRBV5-3, the J gene TRBJ2-2; D is perhaps TRBD2 (6 bases). TRBV5-3 is an ORF, and what it does is uncertain. The CDR3 contains 16 residues. Deletions cut 8 bases from V and 2 bases from J, with 19 bases between.

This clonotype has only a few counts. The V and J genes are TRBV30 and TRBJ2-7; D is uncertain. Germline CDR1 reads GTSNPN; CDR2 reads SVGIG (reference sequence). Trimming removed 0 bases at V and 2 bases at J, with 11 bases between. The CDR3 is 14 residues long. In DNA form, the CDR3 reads TGTGCCTGGAGTGTAAGCAGCGCCGCCTACGAGCAGTACTTC. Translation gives CAWSVSSAAYEQYF.

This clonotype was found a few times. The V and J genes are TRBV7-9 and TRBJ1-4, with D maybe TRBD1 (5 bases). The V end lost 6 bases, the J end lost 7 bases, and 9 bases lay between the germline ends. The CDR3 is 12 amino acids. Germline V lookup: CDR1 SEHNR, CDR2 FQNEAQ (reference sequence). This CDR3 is CASRGRGEKLFF. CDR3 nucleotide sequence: TGTGCCAGCAGGGGGCGTGGTGAAAAACTGTTTTTT.

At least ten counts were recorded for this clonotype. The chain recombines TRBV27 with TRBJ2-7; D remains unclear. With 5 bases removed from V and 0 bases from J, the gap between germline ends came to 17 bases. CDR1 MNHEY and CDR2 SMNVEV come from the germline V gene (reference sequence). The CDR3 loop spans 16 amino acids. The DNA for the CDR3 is TGTGCCAGCAGTCCTGACGCAGCCCGGAGCTCCTACGAGCAGTACTTC. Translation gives CASSPDAARSSYEQYF.

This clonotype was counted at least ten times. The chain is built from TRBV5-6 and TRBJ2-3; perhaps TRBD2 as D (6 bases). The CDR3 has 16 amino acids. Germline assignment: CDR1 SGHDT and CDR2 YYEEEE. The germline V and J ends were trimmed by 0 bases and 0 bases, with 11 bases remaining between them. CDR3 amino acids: CASSLAWAGSTDTQYF. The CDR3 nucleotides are TGTGCCAGCAGCTTGGCCTGGGCGGGGAGCACAGATACGCAGTATTTT.

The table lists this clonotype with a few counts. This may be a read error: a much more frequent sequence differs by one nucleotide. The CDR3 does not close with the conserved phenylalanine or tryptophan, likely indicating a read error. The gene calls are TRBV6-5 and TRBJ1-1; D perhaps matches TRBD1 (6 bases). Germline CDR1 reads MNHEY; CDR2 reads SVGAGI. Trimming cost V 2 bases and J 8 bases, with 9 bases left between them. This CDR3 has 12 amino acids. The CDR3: CASSYVGGEAFL. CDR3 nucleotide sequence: TGTGCCAGCAGTTACGTAGGGGGGGAAGCTTTCTTA.

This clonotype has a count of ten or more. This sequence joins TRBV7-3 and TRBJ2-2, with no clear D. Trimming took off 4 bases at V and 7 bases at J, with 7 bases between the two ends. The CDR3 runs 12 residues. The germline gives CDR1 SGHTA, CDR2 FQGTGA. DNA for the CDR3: TGTGCCAGCAGCTCGATGGGCGGGGAGCTGTTTTTT. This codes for CASSSMGGELFF.

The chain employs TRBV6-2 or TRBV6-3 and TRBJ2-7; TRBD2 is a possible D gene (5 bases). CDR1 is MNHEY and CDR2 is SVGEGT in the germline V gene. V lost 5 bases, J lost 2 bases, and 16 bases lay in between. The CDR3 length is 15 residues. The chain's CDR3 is CASSEGRTYAYEQYF. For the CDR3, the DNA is TGTGCCAGCAGTGAGGGCCGGACTTATGCCTACGAGCAGTACTTC.

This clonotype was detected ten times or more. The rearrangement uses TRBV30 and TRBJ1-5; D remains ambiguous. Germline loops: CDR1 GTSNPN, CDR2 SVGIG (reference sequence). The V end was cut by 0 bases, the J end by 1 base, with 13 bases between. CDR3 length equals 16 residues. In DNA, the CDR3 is TGTGCCTGGAGTGTACGAGGCGAAGCGAGCAATCAGCCCCAGCATTTT. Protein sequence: CAWSVRGEASNQPQHF.

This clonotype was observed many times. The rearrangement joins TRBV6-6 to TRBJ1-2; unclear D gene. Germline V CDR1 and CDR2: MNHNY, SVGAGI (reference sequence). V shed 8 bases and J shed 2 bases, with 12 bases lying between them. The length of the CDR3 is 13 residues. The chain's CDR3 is CASWTEANYGYTF. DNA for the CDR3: TGTGCCAGCTGGACCGAGGCCAACTATGGCTACACCTTC.

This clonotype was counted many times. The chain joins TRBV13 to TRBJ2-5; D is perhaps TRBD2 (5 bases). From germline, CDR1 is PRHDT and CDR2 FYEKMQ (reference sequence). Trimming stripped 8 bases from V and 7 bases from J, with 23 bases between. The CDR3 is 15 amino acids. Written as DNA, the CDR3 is TGTGCCAGCGCCCAACGGGGTGACCCCGCGGGGACCCAGTACTTC. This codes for CASAQRGDPAGTQYF.

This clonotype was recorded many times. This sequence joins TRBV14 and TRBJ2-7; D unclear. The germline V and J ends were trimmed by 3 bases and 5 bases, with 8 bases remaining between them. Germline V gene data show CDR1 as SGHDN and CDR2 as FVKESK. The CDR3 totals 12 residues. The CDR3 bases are TGTGCCAGCAGCCATTCGCCCCACGAGCAGTACTTC. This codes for CASSHSPHEQYF.

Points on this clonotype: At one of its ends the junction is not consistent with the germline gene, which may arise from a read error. The DNA for the CDR3 is TGTGCCAGTAGTATAGAGGGAAAATACAATGAGCGGTTCTTC. This translates into CASSIEGKYNERFF. The J gene is TRBJ2-1, the V gene TRBV19; D not certain. The CDR3 covers 14 residues. CDR1 LNHDA and CDR2 SQIVND come from the germline V gene (reference sequence).

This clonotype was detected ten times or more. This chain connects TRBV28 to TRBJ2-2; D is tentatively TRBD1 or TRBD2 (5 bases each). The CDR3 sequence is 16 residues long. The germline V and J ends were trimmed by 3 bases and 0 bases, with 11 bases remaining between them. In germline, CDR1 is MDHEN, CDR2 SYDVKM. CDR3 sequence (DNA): TGTGCCAGCAGTTTGAGGGGCGGTGCGAACACCGGGGAGCTGTTTTTT. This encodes CASSLRGGANTGELFF.

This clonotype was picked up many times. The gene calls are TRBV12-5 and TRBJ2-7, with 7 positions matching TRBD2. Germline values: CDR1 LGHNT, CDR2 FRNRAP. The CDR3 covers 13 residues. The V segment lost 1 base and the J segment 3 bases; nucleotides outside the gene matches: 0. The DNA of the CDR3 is TGTGCTAGTGGTTTGGGGACTAGCTACGAGCAGTACTTC. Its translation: CASGLGTSYEQYF.

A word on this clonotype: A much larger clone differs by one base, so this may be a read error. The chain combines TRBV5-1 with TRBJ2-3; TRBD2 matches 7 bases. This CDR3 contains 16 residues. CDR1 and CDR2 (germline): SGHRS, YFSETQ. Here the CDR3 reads CASSLGLALSTNTQYF. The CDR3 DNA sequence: TGCGCCAGCAGCTTGGGACTAGCATTGAGCACAAATACGCAGTATTTT.

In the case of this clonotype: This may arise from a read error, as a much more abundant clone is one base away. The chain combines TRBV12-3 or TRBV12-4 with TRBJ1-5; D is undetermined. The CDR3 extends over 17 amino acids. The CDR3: CASSLVAFGIGNRPQHF. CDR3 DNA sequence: TGTGCCAGCAGTTTAGTGGCGTTCGGTATAGGTAATCGGCCCCAGCATTTT.

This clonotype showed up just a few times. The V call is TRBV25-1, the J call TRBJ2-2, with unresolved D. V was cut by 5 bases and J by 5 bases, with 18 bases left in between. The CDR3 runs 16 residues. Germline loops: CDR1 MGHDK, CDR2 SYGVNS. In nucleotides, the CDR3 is TGTGCCAGCAGTCCCCCTTTCCCACAAGGTACCGGGGAGCTGTTTTTT. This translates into CASSPPFPQGTGELFF.

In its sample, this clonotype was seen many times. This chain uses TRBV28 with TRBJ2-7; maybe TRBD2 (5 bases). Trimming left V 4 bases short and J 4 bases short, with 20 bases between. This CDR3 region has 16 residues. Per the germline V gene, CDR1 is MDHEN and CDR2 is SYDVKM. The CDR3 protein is CASSSPPGKLPYEQYF. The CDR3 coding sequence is TGTGCCAGCAGTTCCCCCCCCGGGAAACTCCCATACGAGCAGTACTTC.

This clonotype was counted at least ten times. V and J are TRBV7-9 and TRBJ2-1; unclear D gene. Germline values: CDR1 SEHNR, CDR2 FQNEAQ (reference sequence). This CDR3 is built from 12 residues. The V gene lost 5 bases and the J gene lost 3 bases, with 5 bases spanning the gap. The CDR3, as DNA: TGTGCCAGCAGCGAAGACTACAATGAGCAGTTCTTC. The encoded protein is CASSEDYNEQFF. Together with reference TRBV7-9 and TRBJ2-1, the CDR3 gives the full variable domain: DTGVSQNPRHKITKRGQNVTFRCDPISEHNRLYWYRQTLGQGPEFLTYFQNEAQLEKSRLLSDRFSAERPKGSFSTLEIQRTEQGDSAMYLCASSEDYNEQFFGPGTRLTVL.

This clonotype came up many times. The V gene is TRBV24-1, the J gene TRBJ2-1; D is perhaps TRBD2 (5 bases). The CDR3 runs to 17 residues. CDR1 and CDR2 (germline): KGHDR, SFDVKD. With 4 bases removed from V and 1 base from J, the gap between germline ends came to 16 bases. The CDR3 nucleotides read TGTGCCACCAGTGAGTCTACAGCTAGAGGGTCCTACAATGAGCAGTTCTTC. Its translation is CATSESTARGSYNEQFF.

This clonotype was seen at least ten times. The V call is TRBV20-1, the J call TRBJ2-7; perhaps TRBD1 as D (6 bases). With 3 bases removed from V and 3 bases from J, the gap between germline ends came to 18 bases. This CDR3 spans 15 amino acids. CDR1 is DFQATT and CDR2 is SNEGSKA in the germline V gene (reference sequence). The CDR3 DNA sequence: TGCAGTGCTAGTGCTTTCGGACAGAGAGGCTACGAGCAGTACTTC. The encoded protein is CSASAFGQRGYEQYF.

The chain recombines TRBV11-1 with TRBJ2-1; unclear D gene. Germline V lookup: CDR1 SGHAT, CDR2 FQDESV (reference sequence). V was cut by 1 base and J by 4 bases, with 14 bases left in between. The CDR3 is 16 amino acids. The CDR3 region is CASSLGTLNDYNEQFF. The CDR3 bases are TGTGCCAGCAGCTTAGGGACGCTGAACGATTACAATGAGCAGTTCTTC.

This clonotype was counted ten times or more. The CDR3 here is CSVEDLSGGETQYF. The CDR3 DNA reads TGCAGCGTTGAAGATCTTTCGGGGGGAGAGACCCAGTACTTC. This chain links TRBV29-1 with TRBJ2-5; 7 bases align to TRBD2. V dropped 0 bases and J dropped 4; count of bases not matched to a gene: 5. From germline, CDR1 is SQVTM and CDR2 ANQGSEA. This CDR3 is built from 14 residues.

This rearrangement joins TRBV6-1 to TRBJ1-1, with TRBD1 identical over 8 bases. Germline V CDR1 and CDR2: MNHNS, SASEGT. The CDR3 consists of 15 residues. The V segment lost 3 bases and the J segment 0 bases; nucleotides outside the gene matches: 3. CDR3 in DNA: TGTGCCAGCAGTGACGGACAGGGATTGAACACTGAAGCTTTCTTT. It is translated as CASSDGQGLNTEAFF.

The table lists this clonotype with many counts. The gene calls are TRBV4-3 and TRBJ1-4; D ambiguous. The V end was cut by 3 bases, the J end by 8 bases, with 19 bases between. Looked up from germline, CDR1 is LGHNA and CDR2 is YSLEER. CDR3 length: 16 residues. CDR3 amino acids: CASSQDWRVLGEKLFF. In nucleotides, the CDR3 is TGCGCCAGCAGCCAGGATTGGAGGGTGTTAGGGGAAAAACTGTTTTTT.

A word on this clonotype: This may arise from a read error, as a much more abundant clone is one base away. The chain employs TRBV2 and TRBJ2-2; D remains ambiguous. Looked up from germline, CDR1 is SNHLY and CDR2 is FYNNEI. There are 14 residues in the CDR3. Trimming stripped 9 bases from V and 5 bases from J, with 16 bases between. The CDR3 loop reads CARTRSNSTGELFF. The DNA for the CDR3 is TGTGCCAGAACCAGATCCAACAGTACCGGGGAGCTGTTTTTT.